The source of this T cell receptor (beta chain) is a study of blood T cells in healthy people across ages. Points from the study as a whole: It was not known whether donors were CMV positive (a possible confounder of expanded clonotype changes).

Through a sample-barcoded 5' primer and a J-beta primer mix, a second PCR was run for roughly 6 to 12 cycles. Each TCR beta cDNA got a 12-nucleotide random molecular identifier. MiXCR, applied by TCRdb to the 5' RACE reads, yields one record per CDR3 protein. Of 1,800,000 or so distinct CDR3 sequences detected, about 39% appear once; the ten largest clones hold 20% to 25%. Germline V gene data show CDR1 as SGHRS and CDR2 as YFSETQ. V lost 4 bases, J lost 5 bases, and 13 bases lay in between. The CDR3 sequence is 15 residues long. Only a few counts were recorded for this clonotype. Its specificity is unknown.

The chain employs TRBV5-1 and TRBJ2-6; weak D call: TRBD1 (6 bases). The sample consisted of blood. This receptor was obtained from a human donor in good health. For the CDR3, the DNA is TGCGCCAGCAGCCCCGGGACATTTAGGGCCAACGTCCTGACTTTC. Its protein product is CASSPGTFRANVLTF.